This T cell receptor beta chain is drawn from a study of molecular identifiers for immune sequencing clone quantification. TCRdb called the PCR reads again in MiXCR, with one record for every CDR3 protein. The sample holds 50,000 to 65,000 distinct CDR3 sequences, 20% to 25% seen once. Germline values: CDR1 MNHEY, CDR2 SVGEGT. Trimming cost V 6 bases and J 2 bases; bases outside gene matches: 10. This CDR3 spans 16 amino acids. The V and J genes are TRBV6-2 or TRBV6-3 and TRBJ2-1, with 7 bases lining up with TRBD1. What was sequenced was naive CD8+ T cells from blood, with Jurkat cell RNA spiked in. The subset denotes: FACS-sorted CD8+CD4-CCR7+CD45RA+ naive T cells. The clonotype comes from a human donor in good health. Some libraries in this study had Jurkat cell RNA spiked in. The CDR3, as DNA: TGTGCCAGCAGGGTTACAGGGGCTGCGACCTACAATGAGCAGTTCTTC. It encodes CASRVTGAATYNEQFF.